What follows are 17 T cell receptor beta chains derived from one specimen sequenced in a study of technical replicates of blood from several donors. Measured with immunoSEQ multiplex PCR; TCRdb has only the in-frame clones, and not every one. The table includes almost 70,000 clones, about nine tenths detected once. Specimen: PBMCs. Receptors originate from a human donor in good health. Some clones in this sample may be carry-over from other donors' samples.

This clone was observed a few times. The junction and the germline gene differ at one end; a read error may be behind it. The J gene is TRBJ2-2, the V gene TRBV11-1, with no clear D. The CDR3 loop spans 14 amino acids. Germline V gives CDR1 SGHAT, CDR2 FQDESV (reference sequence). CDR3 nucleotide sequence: TGTGCCAGCAGCGAGTTTGAGAACGCCGGGGAGCTGTTTTTT. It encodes CASSEFENAGELFF.

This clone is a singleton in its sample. The CDR3 nucleotides read TGTGCCAGCAGCCCGGGGAGAGGTAGCGGGAGTCTTACCTACAATGAGCAGTTCTTC. Translating gives CASSPGRGSGSLTYNEQFF. The V call is TRBV5-4, the J call TRBJ2-1, with 9 bases that match TRBD2. This CDR3 has 19 residues. The trim removed 4 bases at V and 2 bases at J, leaving 16 bases unmatched. CDR1 SGHNT and CDR2 YYREEE come from the germline V gene (reference sequence). Based on the CDR3 plus reference TRBV5-4 and TRBJ2-1, the full variable domain is ETGVTQSPTHLIKTRGQQVTLRCSSQSGHNTVSWYQQALGQGPQFIFQYYREEENGRGNFPPRFSGLQFPNYSSELNVNALELDDSALYLCASSPGRGSGSLTYNEQFFGPGTRLTVL.

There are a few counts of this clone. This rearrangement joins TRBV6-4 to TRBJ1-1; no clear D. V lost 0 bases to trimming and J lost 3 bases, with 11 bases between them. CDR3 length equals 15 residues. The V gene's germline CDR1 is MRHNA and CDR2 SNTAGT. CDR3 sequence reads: CASSDSAEAYTEAFF. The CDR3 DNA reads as TGTGCCAGCAGTGACTCAGCGGAGGCCTACACTGAAGCTTTCTTT.

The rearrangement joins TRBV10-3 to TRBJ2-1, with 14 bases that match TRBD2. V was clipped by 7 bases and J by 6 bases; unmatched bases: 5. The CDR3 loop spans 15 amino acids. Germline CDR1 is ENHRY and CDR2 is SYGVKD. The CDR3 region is CAITAGTSGSNEQFF. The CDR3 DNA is TGTGCCATCACCGCCGGGACTAGCGGGAGCAATGAGCAGTTCTTC.

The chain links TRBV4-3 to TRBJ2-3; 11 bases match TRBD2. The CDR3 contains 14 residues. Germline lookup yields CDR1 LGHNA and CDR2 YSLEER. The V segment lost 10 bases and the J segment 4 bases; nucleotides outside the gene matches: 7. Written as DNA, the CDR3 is TGCGCCAATAGCGGGAGGGACCTGGCAGATACGCAGTATTTT. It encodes CANSGRDLADTQYF.

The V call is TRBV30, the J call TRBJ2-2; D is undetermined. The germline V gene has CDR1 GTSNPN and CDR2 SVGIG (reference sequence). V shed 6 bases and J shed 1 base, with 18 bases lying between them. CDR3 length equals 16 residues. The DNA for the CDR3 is TGTGCCTGTTCGTCCCCTGAGACATGGAACACCGGGGAGCTGTTTTTT. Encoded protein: CACSSPETWNTGELFF.

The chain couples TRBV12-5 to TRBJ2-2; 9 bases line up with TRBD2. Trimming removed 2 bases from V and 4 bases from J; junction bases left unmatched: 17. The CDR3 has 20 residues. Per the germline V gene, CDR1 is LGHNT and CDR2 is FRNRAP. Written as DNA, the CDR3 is TGTGCTAGTGGTTTGTGGGCCTTAGCGGGAGTCAAGTTAGGCACCGGGGAGCTGTTTTTT. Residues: CASGLWALAGVKLGTGELFF. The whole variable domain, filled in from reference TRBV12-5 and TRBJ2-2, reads DARVTQTPRHKVTEMGQEVTMRCQPILGHNTVFWYRQTMMQGLELLAYFRNRAPLDDSGMPKDRFSAEMPDATLATLKIQPSEPRDSAVYFCASGLWALAGVKLGTGELFFGEGSRLTVL.

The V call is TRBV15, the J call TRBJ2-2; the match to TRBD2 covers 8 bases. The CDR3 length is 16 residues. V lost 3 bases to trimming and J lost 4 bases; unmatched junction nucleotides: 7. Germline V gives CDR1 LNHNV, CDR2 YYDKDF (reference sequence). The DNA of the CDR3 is TGTGCCACCAGCAGCGGTAGCGGGGAAACCACCGGGGAGCTGTTTTTT. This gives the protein CATSSGSGETTGELFF.

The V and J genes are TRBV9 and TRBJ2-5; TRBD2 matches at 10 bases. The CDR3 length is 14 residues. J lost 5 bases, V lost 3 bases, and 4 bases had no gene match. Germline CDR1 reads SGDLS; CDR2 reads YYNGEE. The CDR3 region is CASSASGGPETQYF. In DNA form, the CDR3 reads TGTGCCAGCAGCGCTAGCGGGGGCCCGGAGACCCAGTACTTC.

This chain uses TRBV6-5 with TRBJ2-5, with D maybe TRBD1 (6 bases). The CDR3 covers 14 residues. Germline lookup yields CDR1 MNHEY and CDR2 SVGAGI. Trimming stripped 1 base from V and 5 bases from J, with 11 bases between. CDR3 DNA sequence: TGTGCCAGCAGTTACTACAGGGTTGCTGAGACCCAGTACTTC. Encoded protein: CASSYYRVAETQYF.

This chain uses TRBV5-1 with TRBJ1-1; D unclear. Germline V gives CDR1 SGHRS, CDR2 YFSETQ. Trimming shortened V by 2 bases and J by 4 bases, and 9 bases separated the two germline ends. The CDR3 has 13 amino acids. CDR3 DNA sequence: TGCGCCAGCAGCTTCTCACAGACCACTGAAGCTTTCTTT. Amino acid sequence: CASSFSQTTEAFF. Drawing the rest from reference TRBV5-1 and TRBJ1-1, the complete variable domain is KAGVTQTPRYLIKTRGQQVTLSCSPISGHRSVSWYQQTPGQGLQFLFEYFSETQRNKGNFPGRFSGRQFSNSRSEMNVSTLELGDSALYLCASSFSQTTEAFFGQGTRLTVV.

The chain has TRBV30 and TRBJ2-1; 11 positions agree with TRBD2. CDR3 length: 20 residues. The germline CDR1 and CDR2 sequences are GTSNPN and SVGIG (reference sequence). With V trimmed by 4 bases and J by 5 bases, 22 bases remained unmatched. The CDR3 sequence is CAWNSRRGYSGTSGNNEQFF. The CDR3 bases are TGTGCCTGGAACTCAAGGAGGGGGTATTCCGGGACTAGCGGAAACAATGAGCAGTTCTTC.

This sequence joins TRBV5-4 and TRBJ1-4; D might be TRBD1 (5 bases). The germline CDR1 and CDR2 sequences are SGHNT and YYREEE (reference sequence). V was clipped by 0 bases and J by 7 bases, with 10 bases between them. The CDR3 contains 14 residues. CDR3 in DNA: TGTGCCAGCAGCTTGGAGAACAGGCCTGAAAAACTGTTTTTT. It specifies CASSLENRPEKLFF. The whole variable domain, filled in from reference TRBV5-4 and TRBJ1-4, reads ETGVTQSPTHLIKTRGQQVTLRCSSQSGHNTVSWYQQALGQGPQFIFQYYREEENGRGNFPPRFSGLQFPNYSSELNVNALELDDSALYLCASSLENRPEKLFFGSGTQLSVL.

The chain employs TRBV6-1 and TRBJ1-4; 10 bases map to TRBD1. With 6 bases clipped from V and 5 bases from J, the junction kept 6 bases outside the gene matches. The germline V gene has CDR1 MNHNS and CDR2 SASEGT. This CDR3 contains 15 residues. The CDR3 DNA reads TGTGCCAGCAGCAGCCGGGGACAGGGGAATGAAAAACTGTTTTTT. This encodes CASSSRGQGNEKLFF.

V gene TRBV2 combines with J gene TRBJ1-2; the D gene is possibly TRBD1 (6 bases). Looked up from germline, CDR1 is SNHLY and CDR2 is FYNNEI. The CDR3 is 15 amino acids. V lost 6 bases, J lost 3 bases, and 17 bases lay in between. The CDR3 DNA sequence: TGTGCCAGCAGCCCGACCCGGACAGATGACTATGGCTACACCTTC. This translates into CASSPTRTDDYGYTF.

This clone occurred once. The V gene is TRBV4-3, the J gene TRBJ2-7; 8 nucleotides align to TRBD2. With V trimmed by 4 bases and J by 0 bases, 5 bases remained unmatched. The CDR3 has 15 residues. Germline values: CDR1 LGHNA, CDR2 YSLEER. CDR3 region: CASSRRGGSSYEQYF. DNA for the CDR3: TGCGCCAGCAGCCGCCGCGGGGGGAGCTCCTACGAGCAGTACTTC.

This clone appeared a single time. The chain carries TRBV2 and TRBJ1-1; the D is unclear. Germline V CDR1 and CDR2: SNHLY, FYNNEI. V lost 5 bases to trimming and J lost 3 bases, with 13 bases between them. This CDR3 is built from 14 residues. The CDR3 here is CASSPGFRYTEAFF. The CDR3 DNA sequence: TGTGCCAGCAGTCCCGGGTTTCGGTACACTGAAGCTTTCTTT.